The next 20 T cell receptor beta chains were all read from a single sample in a study of blood T cells in healthy people across ages (dated by TCRdb to 2015 to 2017). Libraries were made using 5' RACE. The instrument given in TCRdb is Illumina HiSeq 2500. The second PCR ran for about 6 to 11 cycles and used a J-beta primer mix along with a sample-barcoded 5' primer. TCRdb passed the public sequencing reads through fastp at Q25 and MiXCR, retaining productive beta sequences. Rows merge per CDR3 protein into single entries with the most common DNA and genes. The sample table lists approximately 850,000 distinct CDR3 sequences, around two fifths of them with a count of one. Together, the top ten hold around 21% of the sample. Sequencing used blood. The receptors were gathered from a man aged 55 to 69 in good health.

The V gene is TRBV4-3, the J gene TRBJ2-1; 7 positions agree with TRBD2. Germline-derived CDR1 and CDR2 are LGHNA and YSLEER. V gave up 6 bases and J gave up 16 bases; unmatched junction bases: 18. This CDR3 is 14 amino acids long. CDR3: CASSDHGTNTEAFF. The CDR3, as DNA: TGCGCCAGCAGTGACCATGGGACTAACACTGAAGCTTTCTTC.

The rearrangement uses TRBV3-1 and TRBJ2-7; 7 positions agree with TRBD2. After removal of 3 bases from V and 4 bases from J, the junction contained 9 bases not matched to a gene. The CDR3 is 15 residues long. Germline assignment: CDR1 LGHDT and CDR2 YNNKEL (reference sequence). The DNA of the CDR3 is TGTGCCAGCAGCCAGACACTGACTAGCCAGTACGAGCAGTACTTC. Translating gives CASSQTLTSQYEQYF.

The chain employs TRBV5-1 and TRBJ2-3; 14 bases match TRBD2. The V segment lost 2 bases and the J segment 0 bases; nucleotides outside the gene matches: 5. CDR1 and CDR2 from the germline V gene are SGHRS and YFSETQ. The CDR3 loop spans 18 amino acids. CDR3 DNA: TGCGCCAGCAGCTTCCGGACTAGCGGGGGGACTAGCACAGATACGCAGTATTTT. It encodes CASSFRTSGGTSTDTQYF.

This clonotype was observed a handful of times. V and J are TRBV12-3 or TRBV12-4 and TRBJ2-1; 7 bases map to TRBD2. This CDR3 has 16 residues. V shed 6 bases, J shed 0 bases, and the junction held 8 bases outside the gene matches. The CDR3, as DNA: TGTGCCAGCAGCTCGAGAGCGGGGAGCTCCTACAATGAGCAGTTCTTC. It codes for CASSSRAGSSYNEQFF.

V gene TRBV11-2 combines with J gene TRBJ2-4; D is unclear. Near its end, the DNA agrees better with TRBJ2-7, so the J call may be wrong. The CDR3 length is 14 residues. In germline, CDR1 is SGHAT, CDR2 FQNNGV. In nucleotides, the CDR3 is TGTGCCAGCAGCTTAGATATGCCACCCTACGAGCAGTACTTC. It translates to CASSLDMPPYEQYF.

The chain recombines TRBV29-1 with TRBJ2-2, with D possibly being TRBD1 (5 bases). The CDR3 contains 17 residues. The germline CDR1 and CDR2 sequences are SQVTM and ANQGSEA. Deletions cut 7 bases from V and 3 bases from J, with 24 bases between. For the CDR3, the DNA is TGCAGCGCCTTTTACCCCCGCGGCAGGGCAGACACCGGGGAGCTGTTTTTT. It translates to CSAFYPRGRADTGELFF.

This clonotype was detected only a few times. The chain couples TRBV7-9 to TRBJ2-1, with TRBD1 identical over 7 bases. The J segment lost 3 bases and the V segment lost 1 base, leaving 9 bases of the junction unmatched. Germline-derived CDR1 and CDR2 are SEHNR and FQNEAQ (reference sequence). The CDR3 sequence is 17 residues long. The CDR3 sequence: CASSLVGWQGVYNEQFF. The CDR3 nucleotides read TGTGCCAGCAGCTTAGTAGGTTGGCAGGGGGTCTACAATGAGCAGTTCTTC.

This clonotype has only a few counts. The chain employs TRBV11-2 and TRBJ2-5; TRBD1 agrees at 7 bases. The CDR3 has 14 amino acids. The V segment lost 5 bases and the J segment 5 bases; nucleotides outside the gene matches: 8. Looked up from germline, CDR1 is SGHAT and CDR2 is FQNNGV. This CDR3 reads CASSRDSPVETQYF. CDR3 DNA: TGTGCCAGCAGCAGGGACAGCCCTGTGGAGACCCAGTACTTC.

The rearrangement links TRBV11-2 to TRBJ2-5; 10 bases are shared with TRBD2. Unmatched junction bases numbered 12, after V lost 6 bases and J lost 11 bases. The CDR3 runs to 14 residues. Looked up from germline, CDR1 is SGHAT and CDR2 is FQNNGV. The CDR3 bases are TGTGCCAGCAGATCACAGCGGGGGGGTAATGAGCAGTACTTC. Protein product: CASRSQRGGNEQYF. Using reference TRBV11-2 and TRBJ2-5 for the parts outside the CDR3, the full variable domain is EAGVAQSPRYKIIEKRQSVAFWCNPISGHATLYWYQQILGQGPKLLIQFQNNGVVDDSQLPKDRFSAERLKGVDSTLKIQPAKLEDSAVYLCASRSQRGGNEQYFGPGTRLLVL.

This sequence joins TRBV6-5 and TRBJ2-7; perhaps D is TRBD1 or TRBD2 (5 bases each). This CDR3 region has 14 residues. CDR1 is MNHEY and CDR2 is SVGAGI in the germline V gene. V was cut by 6 bases and J by 6 bases, with 18 bases left in between. The CDR3 loop is CASSRDGESPEQYF. Written as DNA, the CDR3 is TGTGCCAGCAGCAGGGACGGGGAGTCCCCCGAGCAGTACTTC.

This clonotype appeared a single time. The chain joins TRBV11-1 to TRBJ2-1; the match to TRBD2 covers 15 bases. Germline CDR1 and CDR2: SGHAT and FQDESV (reference sequence). This CDR3 is 16 amino acids long. Germline trimming cut 5 bases from V and 8 bases from J; bases unmatched to any gene: 7. Here the CDR3 DNA reads TGTGCCAGCAGCCCATCGGGACTAGCGGGAGGCTATGAGCAGTTCTTC. As protein: CASSPSGLAGGYEQFF.

This chain uses TRBV24-1 with TRBJ1-4; D perhaps matches TRBD1 (6 bases). The CDR3 has 16 residues. Between the trimmed V and J ends, which lost 2 bases and 0 bases, there was a span of 9 bases. Germline V gene data show CDR1 as KGHDR and CDR2 as SFDVKD. CDR3 sequence reads: CATSDSGHPTNEKLFF. CDR3 DNA: TGTGCCACCAGTGATTCGGGACACCCAACTAATGAAAAACTGTTTTTT.

The chain has TRBV4-2 and TRBJ2-5; a possible D gene is TRBD1 (6 bases). Trimming stripped 0 bases from V and 0 bases from J, with 11 bases between. The CDR3 contains 16 residues. Germline loops: CDR1 LGHNA, CDR2 YNFKEQ. The CDR3 nucleotides read TGTGCCAGCAGCCAAGACCCCGGACAGAACCAAGAGACCCAGTACTTC. Protein product: CASSQDPGQNQETQYF.

This clonotype was seen a handful of times. The V gene is TRBV6-6, the J gene TRBJ2-7; 7 bases map to TRBD1. This CDR3 comprises 15 residues. Per germline, CDR1 MNHNY and CDR2 SVGAGI (reference sequence). Unmatched junction bases numbered 4, after V lost 2 bases and J lost 0 bases. The CDR3: CASSYPRDSSYEQYF. CDR3 in DNA: TGTGCCAGCAGTTACCCGAGGGACAGCTCCTACGAGCAGTACTTC.

The V and J genes are TRBV30 and TRBJ2-4, with TRBD1 identical over 7 bases. The assigned J gene may be wrong: the sequence end matches TRBJ2-7 better. The germline V gene encodes CDR1 GTSNPN and CDR2 SVGIG (reference sequence). CDR3 length: 14 residues. The CDR3 nucleotides are TGTGCCTGGACCAGACAGGGTGGAACCTACGAGCAGTACTTC. Translation: CAWTRQGGTYEQYF.

This clonotype was detected only once. This chain links TRBV5-1 with TRBJ2-3; TRBD1 agrees at 8 bases. This CDR3 contains 18 residues. V lost 0 bases to trimming and J lost 0 bases; unmatched junction nucleotides: 9. CDR1 SGHRS and CDR2 YFSETQ come from the germline V gene. In DNA, the CDR3 is TGCGCCAGCAGCTTGGGACAGGGGAAGGTCCAAAGCACAGATACGCAGTATTTT. Protein product: CASSLGQGKVQSTDTQYF.

This clonotype showed up just a few times. The CDR3, as DNA: TGCGCCAGCAGCCCGACAGGGCTATCTGGGGCCAACGTCCTGACTTTC. Protein: CASSPTGLSGANVLTF. The V and J genes are TRBV4-1 and TRBJ2-6; 7 bases align to TRBD1. From germline, CDR1 is MGHRA and CDR2 YSYEKL. The CDR3 has 16 amino acids. The ends lost 4 bases at V and 1 base at J; junction bases unmatched: 4.

This clonotype was observed once. V usage is TRBV7-2 and J usage is TRBJ2-5; D perhaps matches TRBD2 (5 bases). Trimming left V 4 bases short and J 5 bases short, with 20 bases between. CDR3 length: 16 amino acids. Germline CDR1 reads SGHTA; CDR2 reads FQGNSA. The CDR3 loop is CASSSLAPAFSETQYF. The CDR3 DNA follows: TGTGCCAGCAGCTCGCTAGCCCCGGCCTTCTCCGAGACCCAGTACTTC.

V and J are TRBV15 and TRBJ1-2; D remains ambiguous. CDR3 length: 14 residues. Germline loops: CDR1 LNHNV, CDR2 YYDKDF (reference sequence). The germline V and J ends were trimmed by 4 bases and 4 bases, with 13 bases remaining between them. The CDR3 DNA follows: TGTGCCACCAGCAAAGACCGATCCGGCTATGGCTACACCTTC. Translation: CATSKDRSGYGYTF.

The chain combines TRBV7-9 with TRBJ1-2, with 7 bases fitting TRBD1. Germline-derived CDR1 and CDR2 are SEHNR and FQNEAQ (reference sequence). This CDR3 has 17 amino acids. The junction had 11 bases not matched to a gene; V was cut back by 2 bases and J by 2 bases. The CDR3 DNA reads TGTGCCAGCAGCTTATATGAGTCCCGGGACAGAAACTATGGCTACACCTTC. This gives the protein CASSLYESRDRNYGYTF. Complete variable domain (other parts from reference TRBV7-9 and TRBJ1-2): DTGVSQNPRHKITKRGQNVTFRCDPISEHNRLYWYRQTLGQGPEFLTYFQNEAQLEKSRLLSDRFSAERPKGSFSTLEIQRTEQGDSAMYLCASSLYESRDRNYGYTFGSGTRLTVV.